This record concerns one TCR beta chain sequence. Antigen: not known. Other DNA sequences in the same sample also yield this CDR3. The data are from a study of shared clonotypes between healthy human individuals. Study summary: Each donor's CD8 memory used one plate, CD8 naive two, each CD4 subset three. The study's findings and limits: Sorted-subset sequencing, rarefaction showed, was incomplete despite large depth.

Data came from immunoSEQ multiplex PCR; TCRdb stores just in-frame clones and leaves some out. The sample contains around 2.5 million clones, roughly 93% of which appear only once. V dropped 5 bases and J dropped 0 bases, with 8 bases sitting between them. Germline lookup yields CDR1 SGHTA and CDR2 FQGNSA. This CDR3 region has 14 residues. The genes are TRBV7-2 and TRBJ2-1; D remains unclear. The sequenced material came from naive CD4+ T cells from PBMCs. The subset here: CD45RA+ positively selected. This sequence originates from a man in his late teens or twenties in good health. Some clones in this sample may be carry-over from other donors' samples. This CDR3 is CASSLLGSYNEQFF. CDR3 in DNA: TGTGCCAGCAGCCTCCTTGGCTCCTACAATGAGCAGTTCTTC.